This TCR beta chain was recorded in a study of shared clonotypes between healthy human individuals. The study's findings and limits: The genetic and exposure-history diversity represented was limited by few donors. When naive CD4 clonotypes were compared across a few donors, roughly 4.9% were shared.

A word on this clone: What it recognizes is unknown.

Profiling relied on immunoSEQ multiplex PCR, and the TCRdb table lists in-frame clones only, not all of them. The data show under 2,500,000 clones, roughly 95% seen once. Recent vaccinations or acute infections were absent in the healthy HIV-negative adult donors. This CDR3 has 13 residues. Trimming removed 3 bases from V and 7 bases from J, with 10 bases in between. Germline CDR1 is SGHRS and CDR2 is YFSETQ. The clonotype comes from a man aged 18 to 29 in good health. This chain connects TRBV5-1 to TRBJ2-2; D gene unclear. Sequenced: naive CD4+ T cells sorted from blood. Subset specified: CD45RA+ positively selected. CDR3 nucleotide sequence: TGCGCCAGCAGCTGGTTTTCCGGCGGGGAGCTGTTTTTT. This translates into CASSWFSGGELFF.